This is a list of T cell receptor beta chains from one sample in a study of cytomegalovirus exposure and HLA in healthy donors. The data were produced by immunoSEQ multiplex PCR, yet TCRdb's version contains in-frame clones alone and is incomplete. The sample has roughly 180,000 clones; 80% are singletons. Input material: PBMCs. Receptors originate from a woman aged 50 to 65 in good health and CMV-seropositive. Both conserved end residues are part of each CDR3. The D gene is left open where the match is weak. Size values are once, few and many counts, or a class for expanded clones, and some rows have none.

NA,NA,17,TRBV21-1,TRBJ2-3,TGTGCCAGCAACCTAACCCAGCGGGGCTGGGGATGGGATACGCAGTATTTT,CASNLTQRGWGWDTQYF
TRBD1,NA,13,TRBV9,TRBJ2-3,TGTGCCAGCAGCGTAGCGGCCCGGGACAGGGAGTATTTT,CASSVAARDREYF
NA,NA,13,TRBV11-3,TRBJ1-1,TGTGCCAGCAGCTCCGAGGAGAACACTGAAGCTTTCTTT,CASSSEENTEAFF
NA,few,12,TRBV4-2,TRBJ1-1,TGTGCCAGCAGCCCGTTCAGGGGTGAAGCTTTCTTT,CASSPFRGEAFF
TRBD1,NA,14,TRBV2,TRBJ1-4,TGTGCCAGCAGCGAGGACAGGGTCACGGCAAAACTGTTTTTT,CASSEDRVTAKLFF
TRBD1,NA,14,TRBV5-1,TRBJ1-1,TGCGCCAGCAGCTTGGGACCGACAGGGGTTGAAGCTTTCTTT,CASSLGPTGVEAFF
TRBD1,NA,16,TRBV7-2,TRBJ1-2,TGTGCCAGCAGCCTTTACTCGGGACAGGGCCTTCGTGGCTACACCTTC,CASSLYSGQGLRGYTF
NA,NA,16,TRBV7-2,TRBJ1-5,TGTGCCAGCAGCTCCCGAGAGGAGATTAGCAATCAGCCCCAGCATTTT,CASSSREEISNQPQHF
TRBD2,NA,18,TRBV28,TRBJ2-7,TGTGCCAGCAGTTCACGCGGACTAGCGGGCCTGTGGACCTACGAGCAGTACTTC,CASSSRGLAGLWTYEQYF
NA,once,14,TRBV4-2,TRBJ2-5,TGTGCCAGCAGTCAAGACACCAGAAAAGAGACCCAGTACTTC,CASSQDTRKETQYF
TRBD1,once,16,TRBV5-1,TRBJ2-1,TGCGCCAGCAGCTTGGGAGGGACAGGGGGCCTCGATGAGCAGTTCTTC,CASSLGGTGGLDEQFF
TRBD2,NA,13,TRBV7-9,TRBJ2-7,TGTGCCAGCAGCTCGCTCGGGGGGTACGAGCAGTACTTC,CASSSLGGYEQYF
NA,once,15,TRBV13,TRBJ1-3,TGTGCCAGCAGCCCTGGACAGCCAGCTGGAAACACCATATATTTT,CASSPGQPAGNTIYF
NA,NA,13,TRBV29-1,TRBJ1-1,TGCAGCGTTCAAGGGGGGGGGAACACTGAAGCTTTCTTT,CSVQGGGNTEAFF
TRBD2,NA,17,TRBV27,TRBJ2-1,TGTGCCAGCAGTTTAACGGTCGGACTAGCGGTTACCAATGAGCAGTTCTTC,CASSLTVGLAVTNEQFF
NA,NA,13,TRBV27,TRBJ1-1,TGTGCCAGCAGCTTCCGTTTGAACACTGAAGCTTTCTTT,CASSFRLNTEAFF
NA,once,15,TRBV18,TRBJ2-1,TGTGCCAGCTCAAGGGGCAGGACAACTGACAATGAGCAGTTCTTC,CASSRGRTTDNEQFF
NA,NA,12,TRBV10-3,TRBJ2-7,TGTGCCAACGCGGAGGACCCCAACGAGCAGTACTTC,CANAEDPNEQYF
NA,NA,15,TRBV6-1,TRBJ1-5,TGTGCTTCCAAGGGGAGGGTCTTAGGCAATCAGCCCCAGCATTTT,CASKGRVLGNQPQHF
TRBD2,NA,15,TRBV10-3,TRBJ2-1,TGTGCCATCAGTATAGCGGGAGTGGACTCCAATGAGCAGTTCTTC,CAISIAGVDSNEQFF
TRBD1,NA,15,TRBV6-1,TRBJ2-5,TGTGCCAGCAGTGTGGTCCGGGACAGGGAGGGAGAGCAGTACTTC,CASSVVRDREGEQYF
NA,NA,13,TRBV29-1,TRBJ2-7,TGCAGCGTTACCCCGACAGGTGCCTACGAGCAGTACTTC,CSVTPTGAYEQYF
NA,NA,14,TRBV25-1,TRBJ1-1,TGTGCCAGCCGCCACTTGAGGGAAGGGACTGAAGCTTTCTTT,CASRHLREGTEAFF
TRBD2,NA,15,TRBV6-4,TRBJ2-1,TGTGCCAGCAGAGGGCAGCGGGGGGGCGGCAATGAGCAGTTCTTC,CASRGQRGGGNEQFF
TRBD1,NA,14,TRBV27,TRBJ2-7,TGTGCCAGCGCCCGGGACAGGGGACAGGGCGAGCAGTACTTC,CASARDRGQGEQYF
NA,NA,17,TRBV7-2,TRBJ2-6,TGTGCCAGCAGCTTAGTTCCAGGGTTTTCTGGGGCCAACGTCCTGACTTTC,CASSLVPGFSGANVLTF
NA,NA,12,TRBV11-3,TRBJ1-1,TGTGCCAGCAGCTTTCAGAACACTGAAGCTTTCTTT,CASSFQNTEAFF
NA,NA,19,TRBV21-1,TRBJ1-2,TGTGCCAGCAGCAGAGAGTGCCGGACAGGTGGGCCCCTGAACTATGGCTACACCTTC,CASSRECRTGGPLNYGYTF
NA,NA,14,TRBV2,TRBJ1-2,TGTGCCAGCAGTGATGGGGCTCGTGACTATGGCTACACCTTC,CASSDGARDYGYTF
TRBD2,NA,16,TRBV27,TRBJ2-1,TGTGCCAGCAGTTACTCTAGCGGGGGGAGGGTTAATGAGCAGTTCTTC,CASSYSSGGRVNEQFF
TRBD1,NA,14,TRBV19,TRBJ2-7,TGTGCCAGTAGCTTGACAGGGGCATTCTACGAGCAGTACTTC,CASSLTGAFYEQYF
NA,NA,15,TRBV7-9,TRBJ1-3,TGTGCCAGCAGCTTAGCCCCGGCGGTCTTAGACACCATATATTTT,CASSLAPAVLDTIYF
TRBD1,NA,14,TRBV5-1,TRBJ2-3,TGCGCCAGCAGCTCCCCGGGACAGACAGATACGCAGTATTTT,CASSSPGQTDTQYF
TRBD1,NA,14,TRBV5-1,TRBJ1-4,TGCGCCAGCAAGCGGGACAGGGGGCCCCAGGAACTGTTTTTT,CASKRDRGPQELFF
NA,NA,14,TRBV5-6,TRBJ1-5,TGTGCCAGCAGCTTGTCAGTTGGCAATCAGCCCCAGCATTTT,CASSLSVGNQPQHF
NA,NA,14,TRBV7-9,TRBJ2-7,TGTGCCAGCAGGCGAACCGGAGGGGAGTACGAGCAGTACTTC,CASRRTGGEYEQYF
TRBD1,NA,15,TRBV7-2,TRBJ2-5,TGTGCCAGCAGCAGACAGGGGGCAGTTCAAGAGACCCAGTACTTC,CASSRQGAVQETQYF
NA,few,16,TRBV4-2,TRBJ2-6,TGTGCCAGCAGCCAAGATTCAGGGGCTGGGGCCAACGTCCTGACTTTC,CASSQDSGAGANVLTF
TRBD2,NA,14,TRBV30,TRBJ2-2,TGTGCCTGGAGTCCCGGGGGGGGCGCCGGGGAGCTGTTTTTT,CAWSPGGGAGELFF
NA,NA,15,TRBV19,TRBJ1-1,TGTGCCAGTAGTATAGCGGGGGTTTTGAACACTGAAGCTTTCTTT,CASSIAGVLNTEAFF
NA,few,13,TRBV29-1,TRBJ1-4,TGCAGCGGCAGCGCAGCAACTAATGAAAAACTGTTTTTT,CSGSAATNEKLFF
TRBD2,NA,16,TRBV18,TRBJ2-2,TGTGCCAGCTCACCACGCGGGAGAGGGAACACCGGGGAGCTGTTTTTT,CASSPRGRGNTGELFF
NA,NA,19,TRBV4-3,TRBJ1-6,TGCGCCAGCAGCCAACAATACCCGGGAGTCAACCCCTATAATTCACCCCTCCACTTT,CASSQQYPGVNPYNSPLHF
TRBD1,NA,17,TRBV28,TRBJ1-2,TGTGCCAGCAGTTTTCGGACAGGTAGAGGACATAACTATGGCTACACCTTC,CASSFRTGRGHNYGYTF
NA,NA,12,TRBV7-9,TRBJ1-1,TGTTCCAGCAGCCCTATGAACCCTGAAGCTTTCTTT,CSSSPMNPEAFF
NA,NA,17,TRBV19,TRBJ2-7,TGTGCCAGTAGCCGAAGTGCGGCGGACTCACCCCTCTACGAGCAGTACTTC,CASSRSAADSPLYEQYF
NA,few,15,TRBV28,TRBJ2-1,TGTGCCAATAGCCGCATTGGGGGGAGGAGCAATGAGCAGTTCTTC,CANSRIGGRSNEQFF
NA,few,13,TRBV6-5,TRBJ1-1,TGTGCCAGCAGTTACTCGAATACAGGGGAAGCTTTCTTT,CASSYSNTGEAFF
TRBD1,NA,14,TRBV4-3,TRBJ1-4,TGCGCCAGCAGTCGACAGGGGGCCGGTGAAAAACTGTTTTTT,CASSRQGAGEKLFF
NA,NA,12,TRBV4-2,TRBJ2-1,TGTGCCAGCAGCACTTTAACGGGTGAGCAGTTCTTC,CASSTLTGEQFF